The TCR beta chain under discussion was sequenced for a study of OX40 agonist ivuxolimab in advanced cancers. Across the study: A partial response was reached by three patients: one with hepatocellular carcinoma and two with cutaneous melanoma.

This table comes from immunoSEQ multiplex PCR, and its TCRdb copy is limited to in-frame clones, with some not included. The sample has about 45,000 clones, under 95% seen once. Study-level findings and limits: On average, CD8+ T cells had more expanded clones than CD4+. Among the lowest peripheral clonal expansion occurred in 0.1-3.0 mg/kg partial responders. There was clonal expansion of CD4+ and CD8+ blood T cells by week 6 at 0.1 to 3.0 mg/kg.

Concerning this clone itself: What it binds is not known.

The sequence came from an adult with an advanced solid tumor such as melanoma, head and neck, liver or kidney cancer. The specimen comprised CD4+ or CD8+ T cells sorted from blood, sampled in a trial of the OX40 agonist ivuxolimab.

As DNA, the CDR3 is TGTGCCAGCAGCAACCACAGGGGGTCATACAATGAGCAGTTCTTC. Translating gives CASSNHRGSYNEQFF. This chain joins TRBV5-8 and TRBJ2-1, with TRBD1 matching over 8 bases. This CDR3 spans 15 amino acids. Germline V gene lookup returns CDR1 SGHTS and CDR2 YDEGEE. V lost 4 bases and J lost 4; bases outside the gene matches: 7.